The present T cell receptor (beta chain) was sequenced within a study of blood T cells in healthy people across ages. Overall study: Per two T cells, template switching captured roughly one barcoded beta molecule.

On this clonotype itself: The antigen remains undetermined. Just one base apart from a much larger clone, this may be a read error.

Whole-study findings and limits: The fall in TCR beta diversity per million T cells was roughly linear with age. Both naive CD4+ cell counts and diversity were greater in long-lived donors than in aged donors.

This CDR3 is built from 16 residues. Germline trimming cut 4 bases from V and 0 bases from J; bases unmatched to any gene: 2. The germline CDR1 and CDR2 sequences are LGHDT and YNNKEL (reference sequence). Through a sample-barcoded 5' primer and a J-beta primer mix, a second PCR was run for 7 to 11 cycles. Via MiXCR, TCRdb re-called the 5' RACE reads, giving one row per CDR3 protein. Of over a million distinct CDR3 sequences listed, roughly 45% are singletons. The sequence derives from a woman aged 18-29 years in good health. Sequencing input: blood. V and J are TRBV3-1 and TRBJ2-5; the match to TRBD2 covers 13 bases. The CDR3 nucleotides read TGTGCCAGCAGCCCCGGGACTAGCGGGAACCAAGAGACCCAGTACTTC. Amino acid sequence: CASSPGTSGNQETQYF.